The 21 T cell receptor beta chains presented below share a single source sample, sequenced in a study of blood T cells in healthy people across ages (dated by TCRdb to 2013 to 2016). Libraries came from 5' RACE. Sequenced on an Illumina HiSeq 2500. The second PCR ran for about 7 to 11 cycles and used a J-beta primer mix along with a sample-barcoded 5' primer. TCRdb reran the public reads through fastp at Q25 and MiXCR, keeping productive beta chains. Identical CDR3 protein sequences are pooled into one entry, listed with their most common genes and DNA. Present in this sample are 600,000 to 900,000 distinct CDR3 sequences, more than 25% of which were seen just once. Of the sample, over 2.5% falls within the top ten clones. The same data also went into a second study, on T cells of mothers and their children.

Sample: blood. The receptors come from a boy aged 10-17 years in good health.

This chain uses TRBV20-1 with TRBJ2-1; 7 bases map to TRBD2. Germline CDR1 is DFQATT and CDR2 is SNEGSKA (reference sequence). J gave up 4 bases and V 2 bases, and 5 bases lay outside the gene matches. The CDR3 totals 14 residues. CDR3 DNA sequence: TGCAGTGCTAGAATCTCTAGCGGATACAATGAGCAGTTCTTC. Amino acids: CSARISSGYNEQFF.

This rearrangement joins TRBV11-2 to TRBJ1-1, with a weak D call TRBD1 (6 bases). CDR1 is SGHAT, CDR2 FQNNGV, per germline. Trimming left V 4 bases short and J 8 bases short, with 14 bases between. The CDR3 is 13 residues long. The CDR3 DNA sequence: TGTGCCAGCAGCTCCGAGTTGGGGACAGAAGCTTTCTTT. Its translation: CASSSELGTEAFF.

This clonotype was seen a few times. The CDR3 DNA follows: TGTGCCAGCAGGAACAGCCCGGGACGCCTTAGCTCCTACAATGAGCAGTTCTTC. This translates into CASRNSPGRLSSYNEQFF. This chain links TRBV2 with TRBJ2-1, with D tentatively TRBD1 or TRBD2 (5 bases each). Trimming pared 6 bases from V and 0 bases from J, leaving 21 bases between. Germline CDR1 SNHLY, CDR2 FYNNEI. The CDR3 sequence is 18 residues long.

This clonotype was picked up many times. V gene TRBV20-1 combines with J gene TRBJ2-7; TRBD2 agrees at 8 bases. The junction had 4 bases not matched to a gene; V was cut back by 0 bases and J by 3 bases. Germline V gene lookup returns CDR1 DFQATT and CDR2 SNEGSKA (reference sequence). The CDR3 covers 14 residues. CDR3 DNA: TGCAGTGCTAGAGATCGGGGGGGCCTCTACGAGCAGTACTTC. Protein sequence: CSARDRGGLYEQYF.

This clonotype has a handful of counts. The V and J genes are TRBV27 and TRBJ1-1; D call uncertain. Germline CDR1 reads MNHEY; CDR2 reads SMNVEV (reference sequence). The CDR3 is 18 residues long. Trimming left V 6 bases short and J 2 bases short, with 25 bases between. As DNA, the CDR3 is TGTGCCAGCAGCCGAAGGTCGCAGGCCTCTTACCTTAACACTGAAGCTTTCTTT. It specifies CASSRRSQASYLNTEAFF.

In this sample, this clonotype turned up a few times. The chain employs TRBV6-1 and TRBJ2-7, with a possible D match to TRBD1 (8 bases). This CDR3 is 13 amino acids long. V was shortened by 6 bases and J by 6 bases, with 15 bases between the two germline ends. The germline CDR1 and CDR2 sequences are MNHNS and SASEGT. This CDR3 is CASRRTGRAEQYF. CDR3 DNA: TGTGCCAGCAGAAGGACAGGGAGGGCCGAGCAGTACTTC.

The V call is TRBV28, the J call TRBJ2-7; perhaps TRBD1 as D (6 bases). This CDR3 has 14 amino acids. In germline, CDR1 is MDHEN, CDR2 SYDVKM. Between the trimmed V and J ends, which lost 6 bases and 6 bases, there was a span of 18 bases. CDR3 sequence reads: CASRHTGSSAEQYF. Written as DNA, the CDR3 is TGTGCCAGCAGGCACACAGGGAGTTCAGCCGAGCAGTACTTC.

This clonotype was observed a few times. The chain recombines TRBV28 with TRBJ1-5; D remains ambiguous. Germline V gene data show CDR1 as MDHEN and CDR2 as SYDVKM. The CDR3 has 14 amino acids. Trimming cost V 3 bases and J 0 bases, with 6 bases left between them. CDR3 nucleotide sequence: TGTGCCAGCAGTTTTCCCGTTAGCAATCAGCCCCAGCATTTT. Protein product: CASSFPVSNQPQHF.

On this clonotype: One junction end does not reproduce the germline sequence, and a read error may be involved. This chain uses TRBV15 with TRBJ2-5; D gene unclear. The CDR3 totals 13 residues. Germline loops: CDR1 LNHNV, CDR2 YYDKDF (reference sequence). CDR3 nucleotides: TGTGCCACCAGCAGAGGCGACGACACTTTCCAGCACTTC. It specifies CATSRGDDTFQHF.

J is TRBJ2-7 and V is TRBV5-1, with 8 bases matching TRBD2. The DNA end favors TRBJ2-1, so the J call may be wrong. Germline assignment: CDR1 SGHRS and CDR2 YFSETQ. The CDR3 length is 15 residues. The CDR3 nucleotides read TGCGCCAGCAGGTGGATTAGCGGGATCTACAATGAGCAGTTCTTC. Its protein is CASRWISGIYNEQFF.

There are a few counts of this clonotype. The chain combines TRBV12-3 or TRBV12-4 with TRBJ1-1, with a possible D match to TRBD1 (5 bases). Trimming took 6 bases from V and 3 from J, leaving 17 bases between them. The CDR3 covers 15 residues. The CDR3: CASRGDEGPDTEAFF. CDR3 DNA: TGTGCCAGCAGGGGGGATGAGGGTCCGGACACTGAAGCTTTCTTT.

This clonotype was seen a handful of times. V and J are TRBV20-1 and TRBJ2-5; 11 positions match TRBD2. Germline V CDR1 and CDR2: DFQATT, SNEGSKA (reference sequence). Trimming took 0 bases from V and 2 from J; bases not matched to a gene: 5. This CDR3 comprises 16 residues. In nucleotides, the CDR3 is TGCAGTGCTAGAGATCTCGCTAGCGGGGGGCAAGAGACCCAGTACTTC. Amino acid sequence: CSARDLASGGQETQYF.

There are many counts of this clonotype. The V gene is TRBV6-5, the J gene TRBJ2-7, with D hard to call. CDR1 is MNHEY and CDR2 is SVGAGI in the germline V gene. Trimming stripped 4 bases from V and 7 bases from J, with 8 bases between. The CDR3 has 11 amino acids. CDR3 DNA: TGTGCCAGCAGTTCCCCTAGGGAGCAGTACTTC. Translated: CASSSPREQYF.

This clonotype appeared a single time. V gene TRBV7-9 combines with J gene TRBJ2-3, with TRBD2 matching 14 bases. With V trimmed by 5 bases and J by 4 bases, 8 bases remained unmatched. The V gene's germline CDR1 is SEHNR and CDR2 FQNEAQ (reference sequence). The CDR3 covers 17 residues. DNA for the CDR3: TGTGCCAGCAGCCAGACTAGCGGGGGGGCTGTGGCAGATACGCAGTATTTT. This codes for CASSQTSGGAVADTQYF.

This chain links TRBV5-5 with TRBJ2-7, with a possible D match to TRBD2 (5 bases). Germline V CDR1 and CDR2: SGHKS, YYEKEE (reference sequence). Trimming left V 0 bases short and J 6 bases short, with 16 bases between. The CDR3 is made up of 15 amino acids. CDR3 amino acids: CASSLGGDYIGEQYF. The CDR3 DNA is TGTGCCAGCAGCTTGGGGGGTGACTACATAGGCGAGCAGTACTTC.

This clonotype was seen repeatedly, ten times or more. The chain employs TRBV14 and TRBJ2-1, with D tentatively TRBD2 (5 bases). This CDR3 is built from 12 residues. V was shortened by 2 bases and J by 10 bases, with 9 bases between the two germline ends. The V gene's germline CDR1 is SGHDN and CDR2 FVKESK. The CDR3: CASSQTRIEQFF. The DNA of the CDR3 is TGTGCCAGCAGCCAAACTAGGATAGAGCAGTTCTTC.

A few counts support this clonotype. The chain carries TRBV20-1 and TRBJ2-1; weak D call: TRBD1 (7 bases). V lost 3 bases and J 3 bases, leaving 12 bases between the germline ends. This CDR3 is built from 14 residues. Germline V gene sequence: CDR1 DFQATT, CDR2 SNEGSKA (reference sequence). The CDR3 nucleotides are TGCAGTGCTAGCCAGGGGGGAATCTACAATGAGCAGTTCTTC. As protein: CSASQGGIYNEQFF.

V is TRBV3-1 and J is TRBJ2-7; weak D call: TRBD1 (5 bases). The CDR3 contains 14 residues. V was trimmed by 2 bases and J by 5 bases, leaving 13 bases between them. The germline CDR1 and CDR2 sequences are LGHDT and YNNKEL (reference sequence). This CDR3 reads CASSQMKGPHEQYF. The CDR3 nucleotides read TGTGCCAGCAGCCAAATGAAGGGGCCCCACGAGCAGTACTTC.

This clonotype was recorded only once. The CDR3 here is CASSRNRLGHEQYF. CDR3 nucleotide sequence: TGCGCCAGCAGCCGGAATCGTCTAGGCCACGAGCAGTACTTC. The V and J genes are TRBV10-2 and TRBJ2-7, with unresolved D. The germline gives CDR1 WSHSY, CDR2 SAAADI. The V and J ends lost 6 bases and 5 bases respectively, with 17 bases between them. This CDR3 is built from 14 residues.

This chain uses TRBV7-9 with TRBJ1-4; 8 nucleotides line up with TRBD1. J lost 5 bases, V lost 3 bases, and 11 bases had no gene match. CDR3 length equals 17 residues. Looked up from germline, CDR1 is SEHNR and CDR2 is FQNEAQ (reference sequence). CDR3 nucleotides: TGTGCCAGCAGCTTGTCGGAGTGGGGACAGGAGAATGAAAAACTGTTTTTT. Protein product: CASSLSEWGQENEKLFF.

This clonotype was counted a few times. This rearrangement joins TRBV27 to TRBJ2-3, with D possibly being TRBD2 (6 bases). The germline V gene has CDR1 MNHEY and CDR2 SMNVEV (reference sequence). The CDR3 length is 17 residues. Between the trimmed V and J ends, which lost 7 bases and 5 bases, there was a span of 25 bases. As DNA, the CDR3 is TGTGCCAGCACGTTCGGGGGTGGAAATGGAGCAAGAGATACGCAGTATTTT. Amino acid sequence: CASTFGGGNGARDTQYF.